This T cell receptor (beta chain) was captured in a study of persistence of HIV-infected CD4 T cells (dated by TCRdb to about 2020). Regarding the study in general: The median time the participants had spent on suppressive ART was more than 7 years. Peripheral blood samples of up to about 200 mL were obtained at multiple time points, with the exception of a couple of participants, for whom leukapheresis was performed at a single time point. The study isolated CMV- and HIV-1 Gag-responding CD4+ T cells from ART-treated individuals to examine antigen-driven clonal expansion of HIV-1-infected cells. TCRbeta sequencing assessed the clonality of all cells in each sorted population, while proviral sequencing assessed the clonality of infected cells. For the TCR cluster analysis across participants, about 8 participants were included for CMV and over 5 participants for Gag.

The immunoSEQ hsTCRB assay version 4 in survey mode was used to sequence TCRbeta repertoires from genomic DNA. For TCRbeta sequencing, genomic DNA was diluted to 10 ng/uL, and up to roughly 1 ug was used per sample. The paper's processing steps were these. Analysis of the TCRbeta data was done in ImmunoSeq Analyzer 3.0, and diversity was computed on productive nucleotide rearrangements. Lower-bound TCR diversity was estimated with the improved Chao index, and clonality with the Gini coefficient using the Immunarch R package. Different nucleotide rearrangements encoding the same CDR3beta amino acid sequence were counted as distinct clonotypes. Differential abundance analysis found TCRbeta sequences that were significantly enriched in antigen-responding cells compared with anti-CD3/anti-CD28-activated cells. TCRs were clustered by predicted peptide-MHC specificity with GLIPH2, both within individual participants and across merged participant data sets. TCRdb obtained this table from immuneACCESS and retained in-frame rearrangements with V and J assigned. These tables miss some clones; where compared with another copy, unresolved V genes account for less than half of the shortfall, and the remainder is unexplained. V, J and clone size reflect that table, while D and trimming were determined from the DNA. This sample holds around 24,000 clones; 74% were observed only once. Approximately 1.7% of the sample is taken by the ten largest.

In the paper's terms, the treatment or condition label means: suppressive antiretroviral therapy. A pool of overlapping 15-mer peptides from HIV-1 Gag, at 0.9 to 1 ug per peptide per mL, was used to stimulate the cells. Responding CD4+ T cells were sorted on the basis of upregulation of both CD40 ligand and CD69. Participants were HIV-1-infected adults who started suppressive ART during chronic infection. For at least 4 years, the participants' plasma HIV-1 RNA had been undetectable, below 50 copies/mL. To be included, a participant needed positive CMV serology and a CD4+ T cell count above 400 cells/uL. Before stimulation, PBMCs were isolated using density centrifugation and depleted of CD8+ T cells. For about 17 hours, the CD8-depleted PBMCs were stimulated with anti-CD28/CD49d costimulation, a CD40-blocking antibody, and enfuvirtide to prevent new infections. Cell sorting was performed on a Beckman Coulter MoFlo Legacy or XDP sorter, and dead cells were excluded with propidium iodide. For samples with more than one million cells, genomic DNA was extracted with the QIAamp DNA Mini Kit, and for all other samples the Quick-DNA Microprep Kit was used.

Regarding this clone: Its recognized antigen is unknown. Base-call qualities are not available, and no considerably larger clone is one nucleotide away.

Results and caveats for the whole study, not just this receptor: TCRbeta richness in CMV- and Gag-responding cells was significantly lower than in anti-CD3/anti-CD28-responding cells; CMV-responding cells had higher oligoclonality than CD3/CD28-stimulated and Gag-responding cells. Antigen-responding cells were enriched for expanded CDR3beta sequences that were degenerate, which suggests that CD4+ responses to CMV and Gag underwent convergent selection. Bulk TCR analyses could not be limited to the rare CMV-responding cells that actually contained HIV-1 proviruses. A correlation was observed between TCR oligoclonality and proviral oligoclonality within the same sorted populations. Only a small number of individuals took part in the study, and the range of antigens tested was limited.

The CDR3 goes from the cysteine to the phenylalanine over 18 residues. The entry retains the CDR3 DNA only, 54 bases that are in frame from base 1. Per the germline V gene, SNHLY is the CDR1 and FYNNEI is the CDR2. The germline V end is reduced by 4 bases and the J end by 10 bases; junction bases left unmatched: 18. The sequence is built from TRBV2 and TRBJ2-3, and 12 junction bases match TRBD2. The sequenced sample was CD4+ T cells sorted from PBMCs after 18-hour stimulation, obtained from a patient who received antiretroviral therapy. This sample's cell subset or site label indicates: CD40L+CD69+ CD4 T cells responding to HIV-1 Gag peptides. The clonotype was recovered from an adult man with HIV who was CMV-seropositive. The CDR3 in this case is CASSVSTRLAGDLVSQYF. The nucleotide sequence is TGTGCCAGCAGTGTGAGCACCCGACTAGCGGGGGACCTTGTGTCGCAGTATTTT.